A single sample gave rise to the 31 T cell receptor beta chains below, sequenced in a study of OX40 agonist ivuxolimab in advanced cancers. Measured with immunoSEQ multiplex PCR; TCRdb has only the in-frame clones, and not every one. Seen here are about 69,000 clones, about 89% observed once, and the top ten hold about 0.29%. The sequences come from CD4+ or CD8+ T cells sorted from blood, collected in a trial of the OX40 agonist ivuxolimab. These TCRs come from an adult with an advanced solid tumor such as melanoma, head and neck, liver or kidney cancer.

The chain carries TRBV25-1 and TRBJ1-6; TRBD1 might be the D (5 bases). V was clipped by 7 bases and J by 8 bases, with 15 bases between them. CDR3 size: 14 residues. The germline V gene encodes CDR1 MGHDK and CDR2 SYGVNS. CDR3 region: CASTRGLADSPLHF. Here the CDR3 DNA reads TGTGCCAGCACAAGGGGTCTGGCGGATTCACCCCTCCACTTT.

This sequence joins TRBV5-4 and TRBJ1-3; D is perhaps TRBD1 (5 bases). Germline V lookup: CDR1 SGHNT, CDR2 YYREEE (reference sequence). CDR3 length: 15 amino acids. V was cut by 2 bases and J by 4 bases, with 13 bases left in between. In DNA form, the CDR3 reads TGTGCCAGCAGCTTATTCCAGGGAGAGGGAAACACCATATATTTT. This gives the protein CASSLFQGEGNTIYF.

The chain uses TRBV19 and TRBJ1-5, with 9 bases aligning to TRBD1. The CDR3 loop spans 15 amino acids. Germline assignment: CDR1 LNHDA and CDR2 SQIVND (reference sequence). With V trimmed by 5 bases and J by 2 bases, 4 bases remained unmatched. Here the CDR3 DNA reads TGTGCCAGTAGTCCCCGGACAGGGGGCAATCAGCCCCAGCATTTT. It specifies CASSPRTGGNQPQHF.

CDR3 nucleotides: TGTGCCAGCAGCTTAGGTAATAGCGGAGGGACCCAGTACTTC. This codes for CASSLGNSGGTQYF. The V and J genes are TRBV7-2 and TRBJ2-7; the D gene is possibly TRBD2 (6 bases). The J call could be wrong; TRBJ2-5 is a better fit for the DNA end. Germline CDR1 is SGHTA and CDR2 is FQGNSA. The CDR3 is made up of 14 amino acids.

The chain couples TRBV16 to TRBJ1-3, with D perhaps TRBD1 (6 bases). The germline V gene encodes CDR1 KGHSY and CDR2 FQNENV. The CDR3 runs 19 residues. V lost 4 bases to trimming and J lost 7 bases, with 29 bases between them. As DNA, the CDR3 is TGTGCCAGCAGCCGCTACCGGCCGGGACACTCCTTCGGGGAGAACACCATATATTTT. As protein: CASSRYRPGHSFGENTIYF.

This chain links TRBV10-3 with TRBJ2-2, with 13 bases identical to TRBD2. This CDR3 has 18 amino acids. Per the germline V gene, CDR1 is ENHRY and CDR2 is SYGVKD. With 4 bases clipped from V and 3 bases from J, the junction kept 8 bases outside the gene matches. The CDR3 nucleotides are TGTGCCATCAGTGCGGGGACTAGCGGGAAAACCTACACCGGGGAGCTGTTTTTT. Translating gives CAISAGTSGKTYTGELFF.

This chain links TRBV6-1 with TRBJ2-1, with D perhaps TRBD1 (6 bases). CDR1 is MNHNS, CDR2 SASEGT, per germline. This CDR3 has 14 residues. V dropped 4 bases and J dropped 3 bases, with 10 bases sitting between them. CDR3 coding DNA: TGTGCCAGCAGTGGAGGACAGATCTACAATGAGCAGTTCTTC. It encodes CASSGGQIYNEQFF.

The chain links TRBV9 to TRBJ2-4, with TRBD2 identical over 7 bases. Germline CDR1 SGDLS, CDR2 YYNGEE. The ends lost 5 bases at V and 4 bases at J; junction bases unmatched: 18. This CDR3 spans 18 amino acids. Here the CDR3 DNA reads TGTGCCAGCAGTCAACATGACGGGGCTAGCGGAGAGAAAAACATTCAGTACTTC. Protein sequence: CASSQHDGASGEKNIQYF.

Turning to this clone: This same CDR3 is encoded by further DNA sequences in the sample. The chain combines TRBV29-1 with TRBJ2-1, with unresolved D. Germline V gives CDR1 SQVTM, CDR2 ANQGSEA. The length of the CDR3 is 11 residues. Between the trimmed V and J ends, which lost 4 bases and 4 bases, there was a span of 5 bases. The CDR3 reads CSVAGYNEQFF. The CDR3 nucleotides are TGCAGCGTTGCCGGATACAATGAGCAGTTCTTC.

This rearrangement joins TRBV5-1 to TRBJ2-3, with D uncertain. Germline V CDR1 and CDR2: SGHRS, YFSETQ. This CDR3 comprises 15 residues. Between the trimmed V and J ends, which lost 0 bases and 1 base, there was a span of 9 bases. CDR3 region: CASSLVVAGTDTQYF. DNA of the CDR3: TGCGCCAGCAGCTTGGTAGTGGCGGGCACAGATACGCAGTATTTT. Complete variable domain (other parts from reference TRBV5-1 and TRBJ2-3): KAGVTQTPRYLIKTRGQQVTLSCSPISGHRSVSWYQQTPGQGLQFLFEYFSETQRNKGNFPGRFSGRQFSNSRSEMNVSTLELGDSALYLCASSLVVAGTDTQYFGPGTRLTVL.

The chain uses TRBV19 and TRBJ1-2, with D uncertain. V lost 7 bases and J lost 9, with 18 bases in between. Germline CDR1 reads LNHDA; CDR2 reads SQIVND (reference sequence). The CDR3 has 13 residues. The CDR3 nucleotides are TGTGCCAGTACCGAAACACTTCTAGGGAGCTACACCTTC. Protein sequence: CASTETLLGSYTF.

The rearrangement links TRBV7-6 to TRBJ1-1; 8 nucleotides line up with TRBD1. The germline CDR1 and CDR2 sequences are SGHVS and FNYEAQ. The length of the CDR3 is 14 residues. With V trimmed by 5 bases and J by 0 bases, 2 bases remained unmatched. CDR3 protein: CASSRGQVNTEAFF. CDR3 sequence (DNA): TGTGCCAGCAGCCGGGGACAGGTGAACACTGAAGCTTTCTTT.

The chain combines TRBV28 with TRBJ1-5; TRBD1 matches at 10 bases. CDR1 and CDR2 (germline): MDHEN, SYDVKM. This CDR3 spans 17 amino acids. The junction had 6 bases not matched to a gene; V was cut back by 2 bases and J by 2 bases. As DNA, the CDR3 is TGTGCCAGCAGTTTAGGGACAGGGGATAGACGCAATCAGCCCCAGCATTTT. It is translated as CASSLGTGDRRNQPQHF.

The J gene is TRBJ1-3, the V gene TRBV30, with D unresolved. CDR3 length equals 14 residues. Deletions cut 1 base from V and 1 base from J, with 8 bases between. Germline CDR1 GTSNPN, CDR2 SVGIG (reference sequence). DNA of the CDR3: TGTGCCTGGAGTGGCAGGATTTCTGGAAACACCATATATTTT. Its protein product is CAWSGRISGNTIYF.

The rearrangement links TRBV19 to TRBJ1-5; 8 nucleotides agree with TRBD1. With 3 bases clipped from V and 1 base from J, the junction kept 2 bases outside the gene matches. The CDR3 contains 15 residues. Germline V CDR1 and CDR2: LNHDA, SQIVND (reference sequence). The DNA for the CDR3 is TGTGCCAGTAGTATGGACAGGGCGAGCAATCAGCCCCAGCATTTT. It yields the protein CASSMDRASNQPQHF.

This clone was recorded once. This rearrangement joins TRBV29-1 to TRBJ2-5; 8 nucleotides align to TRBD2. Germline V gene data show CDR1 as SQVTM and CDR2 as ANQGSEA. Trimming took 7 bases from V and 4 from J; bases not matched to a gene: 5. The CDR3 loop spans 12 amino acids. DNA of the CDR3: TGCAGCGGCCCGGGGGGGGGAGAGACCCAGTACTTC. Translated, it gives CSGPGGGETQYF.

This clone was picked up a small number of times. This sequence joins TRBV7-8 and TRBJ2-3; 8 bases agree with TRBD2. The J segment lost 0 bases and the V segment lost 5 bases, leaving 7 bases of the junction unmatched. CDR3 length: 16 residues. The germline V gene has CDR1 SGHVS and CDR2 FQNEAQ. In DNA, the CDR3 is TGTGCCAGCAGCCCACGTACTAGCGGTAGCACAGATACGCAGTATTTT. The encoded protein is CASSPRTSGSTDTQYF.

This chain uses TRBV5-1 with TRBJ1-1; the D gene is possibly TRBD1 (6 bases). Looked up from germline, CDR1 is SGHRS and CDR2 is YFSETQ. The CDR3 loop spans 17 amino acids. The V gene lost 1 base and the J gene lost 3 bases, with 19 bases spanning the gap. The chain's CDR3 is CASSLRGQGGSYTEAFF. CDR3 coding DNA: TGCGCCAGCAGCTTGCGGGGGCAGGGAGGCTCCTACACTGAAGCTTTCTTT.

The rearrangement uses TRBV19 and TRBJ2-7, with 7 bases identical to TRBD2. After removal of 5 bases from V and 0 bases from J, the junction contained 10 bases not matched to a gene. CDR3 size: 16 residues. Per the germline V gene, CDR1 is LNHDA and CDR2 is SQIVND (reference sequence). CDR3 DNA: TGTGCCAGTAGTCCAAAGGGCAGCGGGAACTCCTACGAGCAGTACTTC. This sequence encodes CASSPKGSGNSYEQYF.

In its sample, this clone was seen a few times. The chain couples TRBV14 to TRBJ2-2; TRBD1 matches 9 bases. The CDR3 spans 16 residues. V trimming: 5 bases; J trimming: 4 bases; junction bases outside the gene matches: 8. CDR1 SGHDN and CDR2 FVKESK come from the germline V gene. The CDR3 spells CASSDHRGRFTGELFF. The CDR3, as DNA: TGTGCCAGCAGCGATCACAGGGGGCGCTTCACCGGGGAGCTGTTTTTT.

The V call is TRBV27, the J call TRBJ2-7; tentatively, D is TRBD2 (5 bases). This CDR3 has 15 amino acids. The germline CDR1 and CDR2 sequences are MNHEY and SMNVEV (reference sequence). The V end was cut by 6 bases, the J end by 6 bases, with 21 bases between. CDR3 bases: TGTGCCAGCAGAACGGCGGATAGAGAGGGCGGCGAGCAGTACTTC. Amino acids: CASRTADREGGEQYF.

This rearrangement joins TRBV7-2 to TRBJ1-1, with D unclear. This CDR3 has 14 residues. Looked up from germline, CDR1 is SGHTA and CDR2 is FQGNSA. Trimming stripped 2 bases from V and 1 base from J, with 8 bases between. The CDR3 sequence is CASSLPGGNTEAFF. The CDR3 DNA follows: TGTGCCAGCAGCTTACCGGGAGGGAACACTGAAGCTTTCTTT. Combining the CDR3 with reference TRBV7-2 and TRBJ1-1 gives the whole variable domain GAGVSQSPSNKVTEKGKDVELRCDPISGHTALYWYRQSLGQGLEFLIYFQGNSAPDKSGLPSDRFSAERTGGSVSTLTIQRTQQEDSAVYLCASSLPGGNTEAFFGQGTRLTVV.

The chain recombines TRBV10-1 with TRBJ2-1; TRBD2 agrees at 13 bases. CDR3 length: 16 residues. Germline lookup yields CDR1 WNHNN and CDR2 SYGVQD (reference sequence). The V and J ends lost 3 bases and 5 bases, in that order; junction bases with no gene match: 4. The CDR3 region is CASSETSGRANNEQFF. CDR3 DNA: TGCGCCAGCAGTGAAACTAGCGGGAGGGCGAACAATGAGCAGTTCTTC.

The CDR3 reads CASSEAGRGEQFF. CDR3 nucleotides: TGCGCCAGCAGTGAGGCGGGGCGCGGGGAGCAGTTCTTC. V gene TRBV10-1 combines with J gene TRBJ2-1; D might be TRBD2 (6 bases). V lost 2 bases and J lost 10, with 12 bases in between. The CDR3 loop spans 13 amino acids. CDR1 is WNHNN and CDR2 is SYGVQD in the germline V gene (reference sequence).

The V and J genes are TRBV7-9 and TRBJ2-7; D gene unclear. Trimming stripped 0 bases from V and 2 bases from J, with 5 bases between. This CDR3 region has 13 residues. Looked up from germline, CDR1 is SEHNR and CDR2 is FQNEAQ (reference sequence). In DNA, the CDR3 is TGTGCCAGCAGCTTAGCTGGGACCTACGAGCAGTACTTC. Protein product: CASSLAGTYEQYF.

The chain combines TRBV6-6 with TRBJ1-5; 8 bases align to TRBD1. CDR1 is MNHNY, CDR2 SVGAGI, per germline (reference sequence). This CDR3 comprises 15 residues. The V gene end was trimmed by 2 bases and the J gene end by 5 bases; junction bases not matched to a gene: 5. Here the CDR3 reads CASSYGGQGDQPQHF. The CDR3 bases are TGTGCCAGCAGTTACGGCGGACAGGGTGATCAGCCCCAGCATTTT.

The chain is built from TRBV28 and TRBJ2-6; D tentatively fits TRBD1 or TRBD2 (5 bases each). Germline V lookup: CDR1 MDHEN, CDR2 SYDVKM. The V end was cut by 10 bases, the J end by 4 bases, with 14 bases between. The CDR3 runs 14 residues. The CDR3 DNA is TGTGCCACCACCGAGGGGTCCGGGGCCAACGTCCTGACTTTC. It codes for CATTEGSGANVLTF.

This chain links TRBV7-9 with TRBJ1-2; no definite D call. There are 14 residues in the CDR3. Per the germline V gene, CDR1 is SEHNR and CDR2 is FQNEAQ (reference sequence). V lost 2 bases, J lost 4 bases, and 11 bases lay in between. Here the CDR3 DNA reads TGTGCCAGCAGCTTACAGGCACCACCCTATGGCTACACCTTC. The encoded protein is CASSLQAPPYGYTF.

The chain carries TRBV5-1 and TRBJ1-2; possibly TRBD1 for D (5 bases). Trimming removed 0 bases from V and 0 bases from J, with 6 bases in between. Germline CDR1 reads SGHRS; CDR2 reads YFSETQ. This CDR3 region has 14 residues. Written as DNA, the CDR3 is TGCGCCAGCAGCTTGGCAGGGCCTAACTATGGCTACACCTTC. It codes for CASSLAGPNYGYTF.

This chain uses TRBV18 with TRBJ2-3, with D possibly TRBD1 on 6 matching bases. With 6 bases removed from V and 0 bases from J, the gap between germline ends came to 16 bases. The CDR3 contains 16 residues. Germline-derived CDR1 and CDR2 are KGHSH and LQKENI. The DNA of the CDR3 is TGTGCCAGCTCCCTCCGGAAGGACAGAAGCACAGATACGCAGTATTTT. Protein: CASSLRKDRSTDTQYF.

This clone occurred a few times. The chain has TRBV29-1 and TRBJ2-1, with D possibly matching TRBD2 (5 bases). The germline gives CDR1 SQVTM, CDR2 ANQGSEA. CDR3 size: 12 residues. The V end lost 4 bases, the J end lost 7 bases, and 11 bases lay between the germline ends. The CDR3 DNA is TGCAGCGTTGCCTCGGGAAGGAATGAGCAGTTCTTC. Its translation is CSVASGRNEQFF.